This T cell receptor beta chain emerged from a study of blood T cells in healthy people across ages. Then a second PCR, running about 7 to 11 cycles, was carried out with a sample-barcoded 5' primer and a J-beta primer mix. MiXCR was run by TCRdb on the 5' RACE reads, yielding one entry per CDR3 protein. This sample has roughly 1.6 million distinct CDR3 sequences, with roughly a third found just once. Caucasian individuals from Russia who were healthy and aged 6 to 90 acted as donors. V gave up 2 bases and J gave up 1 base; unmatched junction bases: 4. The CDR3 consists of 16 residues. Germline V gives CDR1 SSHAT, CDR2 FNYEAQ (reference sequence). Study-level results: Naive T cell percentage strongly correlated with TCR beta diversity. Age advanced and TCR beta diversity per million T cells fell, roughly linearly.

This clonotype has just a few counts. Its antigen is currently unknown. The chain combines TRBV7-7 with TRBJ2-5; TRBD1 agrees at 10 bases. The clonotype comes from a woman aged 25 to 39 in good health. The sample comprised blood. The DNA of the CDR3 is TGTGCCAGCAGCTTACGTCGGGACAGGGGCCAAGAGACCCAGTACTTC. It specifies CASSLRRDRGQETQYF.